These 18 T cell receptor beta chains were all obtained from the same sample, sequenced in a study of blood T cell repertoires in COVID-19. Generated by immunoSEQ multiplex PCR, the TCRdb table keeps only in-frame clones and is missing some. Of about 240,000 clones in the sample, more than 75% are singletons; the top ten hold 8% to 9%. The sample comprised peripheral blood. These receptors were collected from an elderly woman with COVID-19, enrolled during active disease.

The V gene is TRBV11-2, the J gene TRBJ1-4, with a weak D call TRBD1 (6 bases). Germline loops: CDR1 SGHAT, CDR2 FQNNGV. The CDR3 has 15 amino acids. Trimming removed 4 bases from V and 0 bases from J, with 9 bases in between. The CDR3 nucleotides read TGTGCCAGCAGCTCCGGACAGACAACTAATGAAAAACTGTTTTTT. Translation: CASSSGQTTNEKLFF. Drawing the rest from reference TRBV11-2 and TRBJ1-4, the complete variable domain is EAGVAQSPRYKIIEKRQSVAFWCNPISGHATLYWYQQILGQGPKLLIQFQNNGVVDDSQLPKDRFSAERLKGVDSTLKIQPAKLEDSAVYLCASSSGQTTNEKLFFGSGTQLSVL.

This clone came up a few times. The chain links TRBV12-3 or TRBV12-4 to TRBJ2-5, with TRBD2 matching over 7 bases. The junction had 4 bases not matched to a gene; V was cut back by 4 bases and J by 5 bases. The CDR3 sequence is 13 residues long. The CDR3 bases are TGTGCCAGCAGTTCTGGACTAGTGGAGACCCAGTACTTC. Translated, it gives CASSSGLVETQYF.

The chain is built from TRBV11-2 and TRBJ2-3, with 11 bases lining up with TRBD2. The junction had 9 bases not matched to a gene; V was cut back by 8 bases and J by 5 bases. This CDR3 has 15 residues. From germline, CDR1 is SGHAT and CDR2 FQNNGV. CDR3 sequence: CASRDASGRIDTQYF. As DNA, the CDR3 is TGTGCCAGCCGCGACGCTAGCGGGAGGATAGATACGCAGTATTTT. Full variable domain (missing parts from reference TRBV11-2 and TRBJ2-3): EAGVAQSPRYKIIEKRQSVAFWCNPISGHATLYWYQQILGQGPKLLIQFQNNGVVDDSQLPKDRFSAERLKGVDSTLKIQPAKLEDSAVYLCASRDASGRIDTQYFGPGTRLTVL.

The CDR3 here is CAWGKGGQSYEQYF. CDR3 bases: TGTGCCTGGGGCAAGGGAGGACAATCCTACGAGCAGTACTTC. The V and J genes are TRBV30 and TRBJ2-7, with D maybe TRBD2 (6 bases). V lost 5 bases and J 1 base, leaving 15 bases between the germline ends. Germline assignment: CDR1 GTSNPN and CDR2 SVGIG (reference sequence). The CDR3 is made up of 14 amino acids.

The chain recombines TRBV27 with TRBJ2-1; 8 positions agree with TRBD2. Germline CDR1 reads MNHEY; CDR2 reads SMNVEV (reference sequence). V trimming: 3 bases; J trimming: 9 bases; junction bases outside the gene matches: 10. The CDR3 consists of 15 residues. The CDR3 DNA is TGTGCCAGCAGTTTGATTAGCGGGATAGGCGGTGAGCAGTTCTTC. It is translated as CASSLISGIGGEQFF.

The chain carries TRBV18 and TRBJ1-4; 7 nucleotides align to TRBD1. Germline V gene lookup returns CDR1 KGHSH and CDR2 LQKENI. The CDR3 is 14 residues long. The ends lost 4 bases at V and 2 bases at J; junction bases unmatched: 1. In DNA form, the CDR3 reads TGTGCCAGCTCACAGGACAGGACTAATGAAAAACTGTTTTTT. Translating gives CASSQDRTNEKLFF. Full variable domain (missing parts from reference TRBV18 and TRBJ1-4): NAGVMQNPRHLVRRRGQEARLRCSPMKGHSHVYWYRQLPEEGLKFMVYLQKENIIDESGMPKERFSAEFPKEGPSILRIQQVVRGDSAAYFCASSQDRTNEKLFFGSGTQLSVL.

The V and J genes are TRBV4-1 and TRBJ1-5; D is possibly TRBD1 (5 bases). Germline V gene data show CDR1 as MGHRA and CDR2 as YSYEKL. The CDR3 sequence is 14 residues long. V gave up 1 base and J gave up 4 bases, with 8 bases separating them. CDR3 DNA: TGCGCCAGCAGCCAAGGCACAGGAAATCAGCCCCAGCATTTT. This codes for CASSQGTGNQPQHF.

In regard to this clone: The sample carries other DNA sequences with the same CDR3. The chain couples TRBV18 to TRBJ1-1, with 7 bases fitting TRBD1. CDR3 length: 14 residues. The germline gives CDR1 KGHSH, CDR2 LQKENI. V was pared by 1 base and J by 5 bases, with 4 bases of the junction left unmatched. DNA for the CDR3: TGTGCCAGCTCACCACAGGGGGCAGGAACTGAAGCTTTCTTT. This codes for CASSPQGAGTEAFF.

The chain combines TRBV28 with TRBJ1-4; D gene ambiguous. V dropped 5 bases and J dropped 3 bases, with 16 bases sitting between them. This CDR3 is 16 amino acids long. The germline CDR1 and CDR2 sequences are MDHEN and SYDVKM. The CDR3, as DNA: TGTGCCAGCAGTAAGACCGAGGGAAAGGCTAATGAAAAACTGTTTTTT. Translation: CASSKTEGKANEKLFF.

This clone was seen a single time. The chain couples TRBV3-1 (or the pseudogene TRBV3-2) to TRBJ1-6, with unresolved D. This CDR3 has 14 amino acids. Trimming removed 3 bases from V and 6 bases from J, with 9 bases in between. Germline lookup yields CDR1 LGHDT and CDR2 YNNKEL (reference sequence). The CDR3 here is CASSHSVGNSPLHF. CDR3 nucleotides: TGTGCCAGCAGCCATTCGGTTGGTAATTCACCCCTCCACTTT.

V gene TRBV14 combines with J gene TRBJ2-5; TRBD2 matches 7 bases. After removal of 0 bases from V and 2 bases from J, the junction contained 3 bases not matched to a gene. The CDR3 runs to 15 residues. Per germline, CDR1 SGHDN and CDR2 FVKESK. The CDR3 here is CASSQEGLLQETQYF. The CDR3 coding sequence is TGTGCCAGCAGCCAAGAGGGACTACTACAAGAGACCCAGTACTTC.

This chain links TRBV6-6 with TRBJ2-3; D is perhaps TRBD2 (5 bases). Germline V gene lookup returns CDR1 MNHNY and CDR2 SVGAGI (reference sequence). The CDR3 is made up of 11 amino acids. Trimming pared 6 bases from V and 8 bases from J, leaving 9 bases between. The CDR3 loop reads CASSPLGTQYF. The DNA for the CDR3 is TGTGCCAGCAGCCCACTAGGTACGCAGTATTTT.

This clone was observed many times. The chain joins TRBV9 to TRBJ1-1; 8 positions match TRBD1. This CDR3 is built from 13 residues. The V gene end was trimmed by 0 bases and the J gene end by 12 bases; junction bases not matched to a gene: 7. CDR1 and CDR2 (germline): SGDLS, YYNGEE. The CDR3 sequence: CASSVVPDRETFF. In DNA form, the CDR3 reads TGTGCCAGCAGCGTAGTACCGGACAGGGAGACTTTCTTT.

The chain combines TRBV18 with TRBJ1-2; 10 nucleotides match TRBD1. The length of the CDR3 is 14 residues. Germline CDR1 and CDR2: KGHSH and LQKENI. V shed 1 base, J shed 8 bases, and the junction held 4 bases outside the gene matches. In DNA, the CDR3 is TGTGCCAGCTCACCACGACAGGGGGCGAGCGGCTACACCTTC. Amino acids: CASSPRQGASGYTF.

The rearrangement uses TRBV5-1 and TRBJ1-1; possibly TRBD1 for D (6 bases). The length of the CDR3 is 14 residues. CDR1 is SGHRS and CDR2 is YFSETQ in the germline V gene. Deletions cut 4 bases from V and 1 base from J, with 11 bases between. CDR3 region: CASSLTGRNTEAFF. CDR3 bases: TGCGCCAGCAGCCTCACAGGGAGGAACACTGAAGCTTTCTTT.

This clone appeared once. The chain has TRBV11-2 and TRBJ1-2, with TRBD1 matching over 7 bases. CDR3 length: 15 residues. Germline CDR1 and CDR2: SGHAT and FQNNGV. V trimming: 5 bases; J trimming: 8 bases; junction bases outside the gene matches: 14. CDR3 coding DNA: TGTGCCAGCAGCCATGCACCCTCTCAGGGGGAAGGCTACACCTTC. Translated, it gives CASSHAPSQGEGYTF.

The chain is built from TRBV28 and TRBJ1-5; the D is unclear. This CDR3 spans 15 amino acids. V was trimmed by 4 bases and J by 2 bases, leaving 12 bases between them. CDR1 and CDR2 from the germline V gene are MDHEN and SYDVKM. This CDR3 is CASSWGGLGNQPQHF. In DNA, the CDR3 is TGTGCCAGCAGTTGGGGAGGGTTGGGCAATCAGCCCCAGCATTTT.

This chain uses TRBV6-1 with TRBJ2-7; 8 bases line up with TRBD2. This CDR3 is built from 14 residues. Germline lookup yields CDR1 MNHNS and CDR2 SASEGT. With V trimmed by 2 bases and J by 4 bases, 4 bases remained unmatched. Here the CDR3 DNA reads TGTGCCAGCAGTGAACGCGGGGGGCCGTACGAGCAGTACTTC. Translated: CASSERGGPYEQYF.